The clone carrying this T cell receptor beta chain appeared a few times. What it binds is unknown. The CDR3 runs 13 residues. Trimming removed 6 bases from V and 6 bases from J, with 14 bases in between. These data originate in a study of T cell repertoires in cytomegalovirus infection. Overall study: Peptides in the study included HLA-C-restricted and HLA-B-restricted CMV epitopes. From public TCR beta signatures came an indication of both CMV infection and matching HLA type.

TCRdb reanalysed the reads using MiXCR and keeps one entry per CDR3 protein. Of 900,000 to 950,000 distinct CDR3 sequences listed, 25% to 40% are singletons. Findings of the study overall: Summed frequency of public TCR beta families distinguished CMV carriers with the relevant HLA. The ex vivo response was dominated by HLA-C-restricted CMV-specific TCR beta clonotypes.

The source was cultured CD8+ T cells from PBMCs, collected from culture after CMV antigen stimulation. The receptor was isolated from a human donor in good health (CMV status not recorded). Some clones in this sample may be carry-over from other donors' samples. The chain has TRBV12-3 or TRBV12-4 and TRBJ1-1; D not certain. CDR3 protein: CASRPGAGAEAFF. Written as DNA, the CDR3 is TGTGCCAGCAGGCCGGGCGCTGGGGCTGAAGCTTTCTTT.